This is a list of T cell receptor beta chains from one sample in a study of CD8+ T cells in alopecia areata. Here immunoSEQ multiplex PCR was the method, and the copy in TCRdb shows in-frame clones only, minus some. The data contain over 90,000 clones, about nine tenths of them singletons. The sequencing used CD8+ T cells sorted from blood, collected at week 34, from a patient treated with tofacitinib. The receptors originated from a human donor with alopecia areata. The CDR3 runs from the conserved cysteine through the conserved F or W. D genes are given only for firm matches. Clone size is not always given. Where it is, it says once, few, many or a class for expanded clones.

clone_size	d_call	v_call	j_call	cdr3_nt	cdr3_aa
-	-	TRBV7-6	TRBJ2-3	TGTGCCAGCAGCTTAAATTGGGGCGGCACAGATACGCAGTATTTT	CASSLNWGGTDTQYF
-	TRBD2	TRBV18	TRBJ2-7	TGTGCCAGCTCACCCGGGACTAACTACGAGCAGTACTTC	CASSPGTNYEQYF
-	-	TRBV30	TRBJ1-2	TGTGCCTGGAGTGTAAATGTCTATGGCTACACCTTC	CAWSVNVYGYTF
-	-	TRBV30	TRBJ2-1	TGTGCCTGGAGTGTTGGACTTTCCTACAATGAGCAGTTCTTC	CAWSVGLSYNEQFF
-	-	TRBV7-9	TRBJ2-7	TGTGCCAGCAGCTTAGACCTCGGGGGCGAGCAGTACTTC	CASSLDLGGEQYF
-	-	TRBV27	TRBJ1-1	TGTGCCAGCATCCCCTCACATAGGGACACTGAAGCTTTCTTT	CASIPSHRDTEAFF
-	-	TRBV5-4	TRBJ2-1	TGTGCCAGCAGCGGAACCGTAGCGGTCAGTTACAATGAGCAGTTCTTC	CASSGTVAVSYNEQFF
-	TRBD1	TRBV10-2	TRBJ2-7	TGCGCCAGCCAGGGGGTTCTCCAACTGGGCTCCTACGAGCAGTACTTC	CASQGVLQLGSYEQYF
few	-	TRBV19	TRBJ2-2	TGTGCCAGTAGTACAGTATCGGGCACCGGGGAGCTGTTTTTT	CASSTVSGTGELFF
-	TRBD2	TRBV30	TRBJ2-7	TGTGCCTGGAGTGCCGCGGGGGACTACGAGCAGTACTTC	CAWSAAGDYEQYF
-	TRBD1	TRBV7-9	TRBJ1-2	TGTGCCAGCAGCTTGGGACAGGGGCTACAGTATGGCTACACCTTC	CASSLGQGLQYGYTF
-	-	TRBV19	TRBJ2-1	TGTGCCAGTAGTAACGGGGGCGATTACAATGAGCAGTTCTTC	CASSNGGDYNEQFF
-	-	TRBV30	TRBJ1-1	TGTGCCTGGAGGGTAGAGAACACTGAAGCTTTCTTT	CAWRVENTEAFF
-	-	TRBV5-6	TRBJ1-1	TGTGCCAGCAGCCCGGGGGTAGCTGAGGGTGAGGCTTTCTTT	CASSPGVAEGEAFF
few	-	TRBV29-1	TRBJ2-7	TGCAGCGTTTACGGGCAGAGCTCCTACGAGCAGTACTTC	CSVYGQSSYEQYF
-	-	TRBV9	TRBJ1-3	TGTGCCAGCAGCTCCCGGGACATCTCTGGAAACACCATATATTTT	CASSSRDISGNTIYF
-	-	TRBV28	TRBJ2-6	TGTGCCAGCAGCCCTGTAAAAGTTCCCTCTGGGGCCAACGTCCTGACTTTC	CASSPVKVPSGANVLTF
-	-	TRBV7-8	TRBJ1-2	TGTGCCAGCAGCTCGGGCGGACTGTACACTCTTGGGGACTATGGCTACACCTTC	CASSSGGLYTLGDYGYTF
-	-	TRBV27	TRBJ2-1	TGTGCCAGCAGTTTAGGTAGGACCAATGAGCAGTTCTTC	CASSLGRTNEQFF
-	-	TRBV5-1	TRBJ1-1	TGCGCCAGCAGCTCCCTTGCAAGCACTGAAGCTTTCTTT	CASSSLASTEAFF
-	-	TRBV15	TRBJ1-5	TGTGCCACCAGCCCTACGATAAGCAATCAGCCCCAGCATTTT	CATSPTISNQPQHF
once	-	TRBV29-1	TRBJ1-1	TGCAGCGTTGATCAGGGGATGAACACTGAAGCTTTCTTT	CSVDQGMNTEAFF
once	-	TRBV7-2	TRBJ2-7	TGTGCCAGCAGCTTAGAGTCAACGACTACCTACGAGCAGTACTTC	CASSLESTTTYEQYF
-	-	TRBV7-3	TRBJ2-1	TGTGCCAGCAGCTTAATCACGGAAGGGGAGCAGTTCTTC	CASSLITEGEQFF
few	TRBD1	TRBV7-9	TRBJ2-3	TGTGCCAGCAGCTCAGACAGGGAAAGCACAGATACGCAGTATTTT	CASSSDRESTDTQYF
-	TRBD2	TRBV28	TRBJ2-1	TGTGCCAGCAGTTTATCCGGGACTAGCGGGAGGGGCTCCTACAATGAGCAGTTCTTC	CASSLSGTSGRGSYNEQFF
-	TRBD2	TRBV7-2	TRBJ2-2	TGTGCCAGCAGCACCATGGGGGGGCTAGCGGGCACCGGGGAGCTGTTTTTT	CASSTMGGLAGTGELFF
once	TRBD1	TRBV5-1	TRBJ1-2	TGCGCCAGTGGAGATGAACCTACAGGGGGCAACTATGGCTACACCTTC	CASGDEPTGGNYGYTF
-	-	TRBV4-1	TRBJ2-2	TGCGCCAGCAGCCAAGACCCCACCGGGGAGCTGTTTTTT	CASSQDPTGELFF
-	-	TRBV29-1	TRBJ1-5	TGCAGCGTTGAAGTATCTGGCAACTTGGGTCAGCCCCAGCATTTT	CSVEVSGNLGQPQHF
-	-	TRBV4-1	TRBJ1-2	TGCGCCAGCAGCCAAGAAAGATGGCAGGGTCATGGCTACACCTTC	CASSQERWQGHGYTF
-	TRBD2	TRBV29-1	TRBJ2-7	TGCAGCGTTGTGTTCGCGGGGGACTGGTCCGAGCAGTACTTC	CSVVFAGDWSEQYF
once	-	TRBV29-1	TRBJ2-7	TGCAGCGTCCAGACCAACCTGGTATACGAGCAGTACTTC	CSVQTNLVYEQYF